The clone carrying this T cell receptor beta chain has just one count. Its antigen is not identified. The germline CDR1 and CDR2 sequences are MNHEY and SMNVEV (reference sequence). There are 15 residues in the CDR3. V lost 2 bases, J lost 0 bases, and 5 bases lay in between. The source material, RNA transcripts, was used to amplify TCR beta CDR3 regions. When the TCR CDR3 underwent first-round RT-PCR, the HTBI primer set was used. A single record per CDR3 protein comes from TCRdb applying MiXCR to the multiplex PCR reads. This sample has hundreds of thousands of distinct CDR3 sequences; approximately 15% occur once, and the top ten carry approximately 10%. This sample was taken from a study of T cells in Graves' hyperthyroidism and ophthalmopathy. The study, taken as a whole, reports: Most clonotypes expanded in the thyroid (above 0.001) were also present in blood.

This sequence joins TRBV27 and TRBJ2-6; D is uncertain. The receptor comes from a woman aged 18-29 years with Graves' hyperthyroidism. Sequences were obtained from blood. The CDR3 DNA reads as TGTGCCAGCAGTTTACGGGCCTCTGGGGCCAACGTCCTGACTTTC. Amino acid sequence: CASSLRASGANVLTF.